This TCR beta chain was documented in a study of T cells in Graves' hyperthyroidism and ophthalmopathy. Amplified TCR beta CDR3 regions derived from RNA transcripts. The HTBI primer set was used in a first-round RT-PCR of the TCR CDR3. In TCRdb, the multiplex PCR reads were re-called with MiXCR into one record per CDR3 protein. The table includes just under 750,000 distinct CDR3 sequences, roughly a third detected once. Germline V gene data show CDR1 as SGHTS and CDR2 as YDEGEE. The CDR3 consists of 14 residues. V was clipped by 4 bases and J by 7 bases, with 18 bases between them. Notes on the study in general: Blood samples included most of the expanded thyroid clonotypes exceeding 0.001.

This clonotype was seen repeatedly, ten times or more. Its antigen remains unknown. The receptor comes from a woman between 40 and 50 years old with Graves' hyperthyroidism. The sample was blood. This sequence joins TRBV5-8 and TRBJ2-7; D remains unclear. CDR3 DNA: TGTGCCAGCAGCCCCCGGCCAGGACCGCGGGAGCAGTACTTC. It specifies CASSPRPGPREQYF.